This T cell receptor beta chain came from a study of shared clonotypes between healthy human individuals. Study in general: Contributing individuals were a couple of females and three males aged 18 to 49. Regarding the study as a whole: In contrast to clonotypes shared by all four donors, non-shared clonotypes had lower generation probabilities. Several donors held around 5% of naive CD4 clonotypes in common.

Once extracted for a subset, genomic DNA was divided evenly among several immunoSEQ plates. The assay was immunoSEQ multiplex PCR, and TCRdb's table has in-frame clones only and misses some. The table has 900,000 to 1,200,000 clones, more than 75% seen once. The V gene's germline CDR1 is SQVTM and CDR2 ANQGSEA. The CDR3 consists of 13 residues. Trimming took off 6 bases at V and 4 bases at J, with 15 bases between the two ends. Turning to this clone: Its antigen remains unidentified.

Sequencing used memory CD4+ T cells from PBMCs. As for subset: CD45RA-negative fraction. This receptor was obtained from a man aged 18 to 29 in good health. Some clones in this sample may be carry-over from other donors' samples. V and J are TRBV29-1 and TRBJ2-5; D might be TRBD2 (5 bases). The CDR3 DNA sequence: TGCAGCGTCCGCGGTCGGACTGTAGAGACCCAGTACTTC. It specifies CSVRGRTVETQYF.